The 32 T cell receptor beta chains reported below all come from one sample, sequenced in a study of cytomegalovirus exposure and HLA in healthy donors. This PCR relied on a set of 60 Vbeta primers and 13 Jbeta primers. Libraries were prepared by immunoSEQ multiplex PCR; TCRdb keeps only in-frame clonotypes and omits some of them. The repertoire has 110,000 to 150,000 clones, around 80% of them found once; the top ten carry more than 1.5%. The sequenced material came from PBMCs. These receptors came from a woman aged 40 to 50 in good health and CMV-seronegative.

The V gene is TRBV4-3, the J gene TRBJ2-1; 12 nucleotides agree with TRBD2. The CDR3 totals 17 residues. The V gene end was trimmed by 2 bases and the J gene end by 4 bases; junction bases not matched to a gene: 6. Germline CDR1 reads LGHNA; CDR2 reads YSLEER. CDR3 DNA sequence: TGCGCCAGCAGCCAACGTCTAGCGGGGGGGGGTTACAATGAGCAGTTCTTC. Encoded protein: CASSQRLAGGGYNEQFF.

The chain combines TRBV11-2 with TRBJ2-1, with 7 bases matching TRBD2. J was trimmed by 8 bases and V by 2 bases; bases with no gene match: 15. CDR1 is SGHAT, CDR2 FQNNGV, per germline. The CDR3 totals 17 residues. In DNA form, the CDR3 reads TGTGCCAGCAGCTTATGGCCTAGGGCGGGAGCTGTTGATGAGCAGTTCTTC. The encoded protein is CASSLWPRAGAVDEQFF.

V gene TRBV6-5 combines with J gene TRBJ2-2; TRBD2 matches at 7 bases. Germline CDR1 is MNHEY and CDR2 is SVGAGI. V dropped 6 bases and J dropped 4; count of bases not matched to a gene: 8. The CDR3 runs 15 residues. CDR3 coding DNA: TGTGCCAGCAGCGCGGCGGGAGTTTCCACCGGGGAGCTGTTTTTT. It specifies CASSAAGVSTGELFF.

CDR3 sequence: CSVGGLWTSGNHNEQFF. The CDR3 nucleotides read TGCAGCGTGGGGGGACTCTGGACTAGCGGGAATCACAATGAGCAGTTCTTC. The chain is built from TRBV29-1 and TRBJ2-1, with 12 bases lining up with TRBD2. Germline V gene data show CDR1 as SQVTM and CDR2 as ANQGSEA. The CDR3 is 17 amino acids. V was clipped by 6 bases and J by 5 bases; unmatched bases: 14.

J is TRBJ2-3 and V is TRBV2; D is possibly TRBD2 (5 bases). CDR1 is SNHLY and CDR2 is FYNNEI in the germline V gene. Trimming removed 7 bases at V and 6 bases at J, with 14 bases between. CDR3 size: 13 residues. The chain's CDR3 is CASTLVGGDTQYF. Written as DNA, the CDR3 is TGTGCCAGCACACTAGTCGGCGGGGATACGCAGTATTTT.

CDR3 residues: CASSLVRDRVNTGELFF. The CDR3 region has the DNA TGTGCCAGCAGCTTAGTTAGGGACAGGGTAAACACCGGGGAGCTGTTTTTT. This chain connects TRBV7-6 to TRBJ2-2, with TRBD1 identical over 9 bases. CDR1 SGHVS and CDR2 FNYEAQ come from the germline V gene. Trimming took 1 base from V and 2 from J; bases not matched to a gene: 5. This CDR3 has 17 amino acids.

The V gene is TRBV4-1, the J gene TRBJ2-3; 9 bases are shared with TRBD2. Germline V lookup: CDR1 MGHRA, CDR2 YSYEKL. The CDR3 consists of 16 residues. The V gene end was trimmed by 0 bases and the J gene end by 4 bases; junction bases not matched to a gene: 5. In DNA, the CDR3 is TGCGCCAGCAGCCAAGAGTTAGCGGGAGCGTCAGATACGCAGTATTTT. Its translation is CASSQELAGASDTQYF.

V and J are TRBV28 and TRBJ2-4, with a weak D call TRBD2 (6 bases). The CDR3 runs to 12 residues. V was shortened by 6 bases and J by 8 bases, with 11 bases between the two germline ends. Germline V gene data show CDR1 as MDHEN and CDR2 as SYDVKM. As DNA, the CDR3 is TGTGCCAGCAGCCCGAGGAGGGACATTCAGTACTTC. Translation: CASSPRRDIQYF.

V usage is TRBV7-3 and J usage is TRBJ2-5, with 9 bases aligning to TRBD1. CDR1 is SGHTA and CDR2 is FQGTGA in the germline V gene. This CDR3 has 14 amino acids. Trimming at V came to 3 bases and at J to 2 bases, leaving 1 base not matched to a gene. The CDR3 region is CASSLGTGQETQYF. In nucleotides, the CDR3 is TGTGCCAGCAGCTTGGGGACAGGGCAAGAGACCCAGTACTTC.

The chain combines TRBV9 with TRBJ2-2; 8 bases line up with TRBD2. The V gene's germline CDR1 is SGDLS and CDR2 YYNGEE. This CDR3 contains 17 residues. With 0 bases clipped from V and 4 bases from J, the junction kept 8 bases outside the gene matches. The CDR3 region has the DNA TGTGCCAGCAGCGTAGCTCCGGGAGGGCCGGTCACCGGGGAGCTGTTTTTT. This encodes CASSVAPGGPVTGELFF.

The chain has TRBV27 and TRBJ2-7; D is unresolved. Germline CDR1 reads MNHEY; CDR2 reads SMNVEV (reference sequence). Between the trimmed V and J ends, which lost 2 bases and 2 bases, there was a span of 10 bases. The CDR3 contains 14 residues. The CDR3 loop reads CASSLGRTAYEQYF. The CDR3 nucleotides read TGTGCCAGCAGTTTAGGAAGAACAGCCTACGAGCAGTACTTC.

This clone was counted between two and nine times. V gene TRBV5-6 combines with J gene TRBJ2-7, with 8 positions matching TRBD2. CDR3 length: 16 residues. Unmatched junction bases numbered 13, after V lost 4 bases and J lost 4 bases. Germline-derived CDR1 and CDR2 are SGHDT and YYEEEE. CDR3 loop: CASSPLPGKREYEQYF. Here the CDR3 DNA reads TGTGCCAGCAGCCCCCTCCCTGGGAAGCGGGAGTACGAGCAGTACTTC.

The V and J genes are TRBV11-2 and TRBJ1-1, with D possibly being TRBD1 (6 bases). The CDR3 spans 19 residues. The V and J ends lost 4 bases and 10 bases respectively, with 34 bases between them. From germline, CDR1 is SGHAT and CDR2 FQNNGV. Written as DNA, the CDR3 is TGTGCCAGCAGCTCCCGCACCCTGAGAACAGTTCGGGGGGCTATCTCAGCTTTCTTT. Encoded protein: CASSSRTLRTVRGAISAFF.

This rearrangement joins TRBV28 to TRBJ1-1; the D gene is possibly TRBD1 (5 bases). Germline CDR1 MDHEN, CDR2 SYDVKM. The CDR3 runs to 15 residues. V was pared by 1 base and J by 0 bases, with 9 bases between. CDR3 DNA sequence: TGTGCCAGCAGTTTATTTTCAGGGATGAACACTGAAGCTTTCTTT. Amino acids: CASSLFSGMNTEAFF.

This clone was picked up a small number of times. The rearrangement uses TRBV10-1 and TRBJ2-1, with TRBD2 matching over 9 bases. Germline V gene lookup returns CDR1 WNHNN and CDR2 SYGVQD (reference sequence). V was pared by 0 bases and J by 7 bases, with 4 bases of the junction left unmatched. The CDR3 sequence is 15 residues long. The CDR3 sequence is CASSESSGGYNEQFF. The DNA for the CDR3 is TGCGCCAGCAGTGAGTCTAGCGGGGGCTATAATGAGCAGTTCTTC.

The V call is TRBV10-3, the J call TRBJ1-3, with D uncertain. Trimming cost V 2 bases and J 0 bases, with 17 bases left between them. CDR1 is ENHRY and CDR2 is SYGVKD in the germline V gene. The CDR3 is made up of 18 amino acids. CDR3 nucleotides: TGTGCCATCAGTGAGCGCCTTTATCGGGTCTACTCTGGAAACACCATATATTTT. It codes for CAISERLYRVYSGNTIYF.

The chain has TRBV5-1 and TRBJ2-3; no clear D. Per the germline V gene, CDR1 is SGHRS and CDR2 is YFSETQ. CDR3 length: 15 amino acids. The germline V and J ends were trimmed by 0 bases and 1 base, with 9 bases remaining between them. CDR3 sequence reads: CASSLDGYRTDTQYF. The CDR3, as DNA: TGCGCCAGCAGCTTGGACGGGTACCGCACAGATACGCAGTATTTT.

In its sample, this clone was seen a few times. This chain links TRBV6-4 with TRBJ2-7, with 7 bases fitting TRBD1. Germline V gene lookup returns CDR1 MRHNA and CDR2 SNTAGT. V lost 8 bases to trimming and J lost 0 bases; unmatched junction nucleotides: 10. This CDR3 contains 15 residues. For the CDR3, the DNA is TGTGCCAGCGAACAGGGGCGCCGGCCCTCCTACGAGCAGTACTTC. This gives the protein CASEQGRRPSYEQYF.

The gene calls are TRBV28 and TRBJ2-3; D gene ambiguous. The CDR3 is made up of 14 amino acids. CDR1 is MDHEN, CDR2 SYDVKM, per germline. Trimming took off 2 bases at V and 1 base at J, with 7 bases between the two ends. This chain's CDR3 is CASSLTSRTDTQYF. The CDR3 DNA reads as TGTGCCAGCAGTTTAACTTCCCGCACAGATACGCAGTATTTT. Supplemented by reference TRBV28 and TRBJ2-3, the full variable domain reads DVKVTQSSRYLVKRTGEKVFLECVQDMDHENMFWYRQDPGLGLRLIYFSYDVKMKEKGDIPEGYSVSREKKERFSLILESASTNQTSMYLCASSLTSRTDTQYFGPGTRLTVL.

The DNA for the CDR3 is TGTGCCAGCAGCTCAATGCGTGGTCAGCCCCAGCATTTT. It specifies CASSSMRGQPQHF. The rearrangement joins TRBV7-2 to TRBJ1-5; no firm D call. The V gene's germline CDR1 is SGHTA and CDR2 FQGNSA. V dropped 4 bases and J dropped 6 bases, with 10 bases sitting between them. This CDR3 contains 13 residues.

The chain uses TRBV27 and TRBJ2-7, with a weak D call TRBD1 (6 bases). V dropped 2 bases and J dropped 2 bases, with 13 bases sitting between them. CDR1 is MNHEY and CDR2 is SMNVEV in the germline V gene (reference sequence). The CDR3 loop spans 15 amino acids. This CDR3 reads CASSLSAGATYEQYF. The CDR3 bases are TGTGCCAGCAGTTTAAGTGCAGGGGCTACCTACGAGCAGTACTTC.

This clone was seen a few times. The genes are TRBV4-3 and TRBJ2-7, with 10 bases fitting TRBD2. Germline lookup yields CDR1 LGHNA and CDR2 YSLEER. V lost 4 bases, J lost 0 bases, and 3 bases stayed unmatched. CDR3 length: 15 residues. The CDR3 region has the DNA TGCGCCAGCAGCCTGGGACTAGCGAACTCCTACGAGCAGTACTTC. It yields the protein CASSLGLANSYEQYF.

A note on this clone: At one end the junction does not follow the germline gene, possibly because of a read error. The V gene is TRBV7-9, the J gene TRBJ1-2; 9 nucleotides align to TRBD1. The CDR3 extends over 13 amino acids. Germline CDR1 and CDR2: SEHNR and FQNEAQ (reference sequence). The CDR3 nucleotides are TGTTCCAGCAGCTTCGGGACAGGGCATGGCTACACCTTC. It yields the protein CSSSFGTGHGYTF.

The rearrangement joins TRBV9 to TRBJ2-1; D possibly corresponds to TRBD1 (7 bases). This CDR3 has 16 residues. Germline V lookup: CDR1 SGDLS, CDR2 YYNGEE. V was cut by 0 bases and J by 6 bases, with 16 bases left in between. The CDR3 here is CASSVDPRGVFNEQFF. CDR3 bases: TGTGCCAGCAGCGTAGATCCCAGGGGGGTCTTCAATGAGCAGTTCTTC.

The chain has TRBV28 and TRBJ2-2; D gene unclear. Germline assignment: CDR1 MDHEN and CDR2 SYDVKM. Between the trimmed V and J ends, which lost 1 base and 6 bases, there was a span of 3 bases. The CDR3 contains 12 residues. The CDR3 region is CASSLSAGELFF. The CDR3 DNA sequence: TGTGCCAGCAGTTTATCTGCCGGGGAGCTGTTTTTT. The complete variable domain, with remaining parts taken from reference TRBV28 and TRBJ2-2, reads DVKVTQSSRYLVKRTGEKVFLECVQDMDHENMFWYRQDPGLGLRLIYFSYDVKMKEKGDIPEGYSVSREKKERFSLILESASTNQTSMYLCASSLSAGELFFGEGSRLTVL.

This chain links TRBV9 with TRBJ2-2, with 12 bases lining up with TRBD2. The J segment lost 5 bases and the V segment lost 4 bases, leaving 9 bases of the junction unmatched. CDR3 length equals 17 residues. CDR1 and CDR2 (germline): SGDLS, YYNGEE. CDR3 residues: CASSPPSGRALTGELFF. CDR3 nucleotides: TGTGCCAGCAGCCCTCCTAGCGGGAGGGCCTTAACCGGGGAGCTGTTTTTT.

This chain joins TRBV10-2 and TRBJ2-7, with 9 bases identical to TRBD1. The CDR3 consists of 14 residues. The J segment lost 11 bases and the V segment lost 5 bases, leaving 13 bases of the junction unmatched. The germline V gene has CDR1 WSHSY and CDR2 SAAADI. The CDR3: CASSTGGGSRSEYF. CDR3 sequence (DNA): TGCGCCAGCAGTACAGGGGGCGGTTCGCGATCTGAGTACTTC.

CDR3 coding DNA: TGTGCCAGCAGCCCTAGGGGACAGGGGAATCAGCCCCAGCATTTT. Translation gives CASSPRGQGNQPQHF. V and J are TRBV9 and TRBJ1-5, with 10 bases matching TRBD1. J gave up 4 bases and V 4 bases, and 5 bases lay outside the gene matches. Germline CDR1 and CDR2: SGDLS and YYNGEE. This CDR3 has 15 residues.

This clone was recorded only once. The chain carries TRBV6-5 and TRBJ2-1; 8 bases line up with TRBD2. J lost 4 bases, V lost 6 bases, and 8 bases had no gene match. The CDR3 has 15 residues. Looked up from germline, CDR1 is MNHEY and CDR2 is SVGAGI. The CDR3 DNA sequence: TGTGCCAGCAGCCCCCTAGCGGGCCCTTACAATGAGCAGTTCTTC. Translation gives CASSPLAGPYNEQFF.

The rearrangement joins TRBV5-1 to TRBJ1-5, with D perhaps matching TRBD1 (6 bases). The CDR3 is made up of 16 amino acids. The germline V and J ends were trimmed by 1 base and 2 bases, with 13 bases remaining between them. CDR1 is SGHRS, CDR2 YFSETQ, per germline. The CDR3 loop reads CASSLYGGRGNQPQHF. The CDR3 DNA reads as TGCGCCAGCAGCTTGTATGGGGGCAGAGGCAATCAGCCCCAGCATTTT.

The rearrangement links TRBV11-2 to TRBJ2-1; TRBD1 matches at 7 bases. CDR1 is SGHAT and CDR2 is FQNNGV in the germline V gene. The CDR3 runs to 14 residues. After removal of 4 bases from V and 7 bases from J, the junction contained 7 bases not matched to a gene. The chain's CDR3 is CASSWGQRRNEQFF. CDR3 DNA: TGTGCCAGCAGCTGGGGACAGAGGAGGAATGAGCAGTTCTTC.

As regards this clone: Other DNA variants within this sample encode the same CDR3. The genes are TRBV27 and TRBJ2-1; 7 bases agree with TRBD2. Germline trimming cut 3 bases from V and 1 base from J; bases unmatched to any gene: 0. Germline V gene lookup returns CDR1 MNHEY and CDR2 SMNVEV (reference sequence). The CDR3 has 14 residues. The CDR3 is CASSLGGSYNEQFF. In DNA form, the CDR3 reads TGTGCCAGCAGTTTGGGGGGGTCCTACAATGAGCAGTTCTTC.